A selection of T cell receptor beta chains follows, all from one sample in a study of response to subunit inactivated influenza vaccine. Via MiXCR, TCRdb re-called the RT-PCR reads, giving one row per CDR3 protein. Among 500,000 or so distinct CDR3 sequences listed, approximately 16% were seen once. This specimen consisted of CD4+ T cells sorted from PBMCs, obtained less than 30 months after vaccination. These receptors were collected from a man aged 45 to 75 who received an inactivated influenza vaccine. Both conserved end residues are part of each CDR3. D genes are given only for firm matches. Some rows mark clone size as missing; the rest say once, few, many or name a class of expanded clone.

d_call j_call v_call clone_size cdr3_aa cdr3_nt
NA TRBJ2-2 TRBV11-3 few CASSPTGAGRNTGELFF TGTGCCAGCAGCCCTACGGGCGCGGGCAGGAACACCGGGGAGCTGTTTTTT
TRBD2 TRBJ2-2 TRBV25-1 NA CASSETSGGWNTGELFF TGTGCCAGCAGTGAGACTAGCGGGGGTTGGAACACCGGGGAGCTGTTTTTT
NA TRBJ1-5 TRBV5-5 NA CASSSGPSRVSNQPQHF TGTGCCAGCAGCTCCGGTCCGAGTAGGGTGAGCAATCAGCCCCAGCATTTT
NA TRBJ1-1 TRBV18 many CASSPFRDTEAFF TGTGCCAGCTCACCATTTAGGGACACTGAAGCTTTCTTT
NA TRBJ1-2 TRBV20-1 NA CSAREGAGFYGYTF TGCAGTGCTAGAGAAGGTGCGGGGTTCTATGGCTACACCTTC
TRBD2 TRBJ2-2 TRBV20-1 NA CSARGGVSGGANTGELFF TGCAGTGCTCGAGGGGGAGTTAGCGGGGGGGCGAACACCGGGGAGCTGTTTTTT
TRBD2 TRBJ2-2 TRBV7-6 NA CASSWGLNTGELFF TGTGCCAGCAGTTGGGGACTAAACACTGGGGAGCTGTTTTTT
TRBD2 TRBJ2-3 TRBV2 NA CASSGVAGVTQYF TGTGCCAGCAGTGGTGTAGCGGGAGTTACGCAGTATTTT
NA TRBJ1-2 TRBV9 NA CASSVVGGSSYGYTF TGTGCCAGCAGCGTAGTTGGGGGCTCCAGCTATGGCTACACCTTC
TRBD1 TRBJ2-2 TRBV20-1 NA CSARWGQSSGELFF TGCAGTGCCAGATGGGGACAGTCAAGCGGGGAGCTGTTTTTT
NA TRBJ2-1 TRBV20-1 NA CSAGRDLTPYNEQFF TGCAGTGCTGGCCGGGACTTAACCCCCTACAATGAGCAGTTCTTC
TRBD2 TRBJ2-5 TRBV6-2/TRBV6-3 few CASSSGLAPIAGETQYF TGTGCCAGCAGTTCCGGACTAGCGCCCATAGCGGGAGAGACCCAGTACTTC
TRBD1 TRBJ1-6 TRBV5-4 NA CASSKTGEGSPLHF TGTGCCAGCAGCAAGACAGGGGAAGGCTCACCCCTCCACTTT
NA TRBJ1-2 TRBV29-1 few CSVEELVGGYTF TGCAGCGTTGAAGAATTAGTCGGGGGCTACACCTTC
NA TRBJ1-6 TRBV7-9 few CASSPLGQGNSPLHF TGTGCCAGCAGCCCCCTGGGGCAGGGTAATTCACCCCTCCACTTT
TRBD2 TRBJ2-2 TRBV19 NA CASINQRDYTGELFF TGTGCCAGTATTAACCAGCGGGATTACACCGGGGAGCTGTTTTTT
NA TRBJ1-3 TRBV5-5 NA CASREPPGNTIYF TGTGCCAGCCGGGAGCCCCCTGGAAACACCATATATTTT
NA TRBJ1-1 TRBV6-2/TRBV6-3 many CASSSYLGTEAFF TGTGCCAGCAGTTCATATTTGGGCACTGAAGCTTTCTTT
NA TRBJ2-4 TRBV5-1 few CASSSGDIGGIQYF TGCGCCAGCAGCTCCGGGGACATTGGTGGCATTCAGTACTTC
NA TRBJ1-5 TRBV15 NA CATSRDRKLGQPQHF TGTGCCACCAGCAGAGATCGGAAGCTTGGTCAGCCCCAGCATTTT
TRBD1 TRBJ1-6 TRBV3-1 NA CASSQVPGQGVYSPLHF TGTGCCAGCAGCCAAGTGCCGGGACAGGGTGTTTATTCACCCCTCCACTTT
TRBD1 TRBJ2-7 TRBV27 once CASSLLEGGLREQYF TGTGCCAGCAGTTTGCTCGAAGGGGGCCTCCGCGAGCAGTACTTC
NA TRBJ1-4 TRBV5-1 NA CASSFNQGRSNEKLFF TGCGCCAGCAGCTTTAACCAGGGACGGTCTAATGAAAAACTGTTTTTT
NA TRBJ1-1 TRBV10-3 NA CAISERGGTSTEAFF TGTGCCATCAGTGAGAGGGGGGGCACAAGCACTGAAGCTTTCTTT
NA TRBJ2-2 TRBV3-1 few CASSQGGGAVTGELFF TGTGCCAGCAGCCAGGGTGGGGGGGCAGTCACCGGGGAGCTGTTTTTT
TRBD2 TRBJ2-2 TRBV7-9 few CASSPAGFSGSSGELFF TGTGCCAGCAGTCCCGCAGGATTTAGCGGGAGTTCTGGGGAGCTGTTTTTT
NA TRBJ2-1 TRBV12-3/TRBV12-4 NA CASGSGRENNEQFF TGTGCCAGCGGCTCCGGCAGGGAGAACAATGAGCAGTTCTTC
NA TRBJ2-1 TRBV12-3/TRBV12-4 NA CASSLMWGEQFF TGTGCCAGCAGTTTAATGTGGGGTGAGCAGTTCTTC
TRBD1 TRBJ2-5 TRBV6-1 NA CATGQGGFQETQYF TGTGCCACCGGACAGGGGGGATTCCAAGAGACCCAGTACTTC
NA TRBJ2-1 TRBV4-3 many CASSQGTADYNEQFF TGCGCCAGCAGCCAAGGGACAGCGGATTACAATGAGCAGTTCTTC